A single sample gave rise to the 2 T cell receptor beta chains below, sequenced in a study of control samples from healthy donors and cancer patients. Measured with immunoSEQ multiplex PCR; TCRdb has only the in-frame clones, and not every one. The sample lists about 100,000 clones, about 90% occurring once. Material for sequencing was blood. These receptors were taken from a woman in her forties or fifties in good health.

The V gene is TRBV2, the J gene TRBJ1-1; 7 bases match TRBD1. The germline gives CDR1 SNHLY, CDR2 FYNNEI. V dropped 10 bases and J dropped 0; count of bases not matched to a gene: 11. CDR3 length: 15 residues. The CDR3 DNA follows: TGTGCCACGTCCGACAGGGTTGTTTTGAACACTGAAGCTTTCTTT. Translating it yields CATSDRVVLNTEAFF.

DNA of the CDR3: TGTGCCAGCACCTCAGGCGTCCTGGGCCGACCCGAGGCTTTCTTT. Translated: CASTSGVLGRPEAFF. This sequence joins TRBV11-2 and TRBJ1-1; D not resolved. V lost 7 bases and J lost 11, with 26 bases in between. CDR1 is SGHAT, CDR2 FQNNGV, per germline. CDR3 length: 15 amino acids.